One sample yielded the 12 T cell receptor beta chains listed below, sequenced in a study of shared clonotypes between healthy human individuals. Terminally differentiated effector memory CD45RA+ cells were left out of the naive CD8 fraction, which was CD45RO-negative and positively selected for CCR7. Assay used: immunoSEQ multiplex PCR; TCRdb lists only in-frame clones, some missing. The sample consists of around 2.1 million clones, 90% to 95% of them appearing once. The sample consisted of naive CD8+ T cells from PBMCs. The receptor set was obtained from a man aged 18 to 30 in good health. Some clones in this sample may be carry-over from other donors' samples.

Remarks on this clone: This same CDR3 is encoded by further DNA sequences in the sample. CDR3 sequence reads: CASSPLAGDPYEQYF. Here the CDR3 DNA reads TGTGCCAGCAGTCCCTTAGCGGGAGATCCCTACGAGCAGTACTTC. This chain links TRBV27 with TRBJ2-7; 9 positions agree with TRBD2. Unmatched junction bases numbered 7, after V lost 5 bases and J lost 2 bases. Germline V CDR1 and CDR2: MNHEY, SMNVEV (reference sequence). The CDR3 is 15 amino acids.

The rearrangement joins TRBV29-1 to TRBJ2-5, with 7 bases identical to TRBD1. The CDR3 has 15 residues. Germline assignment: CDR1 SQVTM and CDR2 ANQGSEA. Trimming at V came to 6 bases and at J to 2 bases, leaving 12 bases not matched to a gene. The chain's CDR3 is CSVFGDSDMQETQYF. The CDR3 region has the DNA TGCAGCGTCTTTGGGGACAGCGACATGCAAGAGACCCAGTACTTC.

The CDR3 loop reads CASTPETSIVQPQHF. DNA of the CDR3: TGTGCCAGCACCCCCGAGACATCGATCGTCCAGCCCCAGCATTTT. The J gene is TRBJ1-5, the V gene TRBV28; the D is unclear. This CDR3 is built from 15 residues. Germline V CDR1 and CDR2: MDHEN, SYDVKM. V lost 7 bases to trimming and J lost 7 bases, with 20 bases between them.

The V gene is TRBV21-1, the J gene TRBJ1-1. TRBV21-1 is assigned pseudogene status. This CDR3 comprises 18 residues. The CDR3 region has the DNA TGTGCCAGCAAAGAAACTGAGGGCAGCGTTACTATGAACACTGAAGCTTTCTTT. This codes for CASKETEGSVTMNTEAFF.

V and J are TRBV28 and TRBJ2-6, with 8 nucleotides matching TRBD1. The CDR3 has 15 residues. The trim removed 5 bases at V and 4 bases at J, leaving 4 bases unmatched. In germline, CDR1 is MDHEN, CDR2 SYDVKM. The CDR3 DNA sequence: TGTGCCAGCAGTCAGGACAGGGCCGGGGCCAACGTCCTGACTTTC. Residues: CASSQDRAGANVLTF. Full variable domain (missing parts from reference TRBV28 and TRBJ2-6): DVKVTQSSRYLVKRTGEKVFLECVQDMDHENMFWYRQDPGLGLRLIYFSYDVKMKEKGDIPEGYSVSREKKERFSLILESASTNQTSMYLCASSQDRAGANVLTFGAGSRLTVL.

The chain has TRBV7-9 and TRBJ2-3; D is perhaps TRBD2 (5 bases). Per germline, CDR1 SEHNR and CDR2 FQNEAQ (reference sequence). Trimming shortened V by 6 bases and J by 3 bases, and 13 bases separated the two germline ends. The CDR3 contains 14 residues. The CDR3 region has the DNA TGTGCCAGCAGACGTCGGACTGAGACAGATACGCAGTATTTT. It codes for CASRRRTETDTQYF.

The J gene is TRBJ1-5, the V gene TRBV7-2; the D gene is possibly TRBD1 (5 bases). Trimming left V 3 bases short and J 7 bases short, with 7 bases between. Germline loops: CDR1 SGHTA, CDR2 FQGNSA. The CDR3 covers 12 residues. The CDR3 DNA reads TGTGCCAGCAGCTTCCCAGGGCAGCCCCAGCATTTT. Protein sequence: CASSFPGQPQHF.

The J gene is TRBJ2-7, the V gene TRBV11-2, with 9 bases fitting TRBD2. This CDR3 has 16 amino acids. The germline CDR1 and CDR2 sequences are SGHAT and FQNNGV. After removal of 5 bases from V and 0 bases from J, the junction contained 8 bases not matched to a gene. CDR3 in DNA: TGTGCCAGCAGCCCTAGCCGGACTAGCGCCTCCTACGAGCAGTACTTC. This sequence encodes CASSPSRTSASYEQYF.

The J gene is TRBJ2-7, the V gene TRBV27, with 9 bases aligning to TRBD1. The CDR3 sequence is 15 residues long. Germline V lookup: CDR1 MNHEY, CDR2 SMNVEV (reference sequence). Unmatched junction bases numbered 10, after V lost 6 bases and J lost 4 bases. This chain's CDR3 is CASRLRDRVFYEQYF. The CDR3 DNA reads as TGTGCCAGCAGGCTCCGGGACAGGGTTTTTTACGAGCAGTACTTC.

This chain uses TRBV11-2 with TRBJ1-4; no definite D call. There are 15 residues in the CDR3. CDR1 is SGHAT, CDR2 FQNNGV, per germline. Trimming stripped 5 bases from V and 7 bases from J, with 17 bases between. CDR3 in DNA: TGTGCCAGCAGCGGACGGCAAGACGTTGTTGAAAAACTGTTTTTT. This codes for CASSGRQDVVEKLFF.

J is TRBJ2-7 and V is TRBV4-3; 7 bases fit TRBD2. This CDR3 region has 15 residues. CDR1 is LGHNA and CDR2 is YSLEER in the germline V gene. The V gene end was trimmed by 4 bases and the J gene end by 4 bases; junction bases not matched to a gene: 10. Here the CDR3 reads CASSPRGSGFYEQYF. The CDR3 DNA sequence: TGCGCCAGCAGCCCGCGGGGGAGCGGGTTTTACGAGCAGTACTTC.

The chain uses TRBV2 and TRBJ2-3; TRBD1 matches 8 bases. CDR3 length: 14 amino acids. Germline V gives CDR1 SNHLY, CDR2 FYNNEI. Losses at the gene ends were 8 bases for V and 6 bases for J; bases not matched to a gene: 10. The CDR3 coding sequence is TGTGCCAGCGTAGAAAGGGACAGGACGGATACGCAGTATTTT. This gives the protein CASVERDRTDTQYF.